The 11 T cell receptor beta chains below come from one sample, sequenced in a study of blood T cell repertoires in COVID-19. TCRdb keeps only in-frame clones here, not all; method: immunoSEQ multiplex PCR. The sample lists some 350,000 clones, nearly 90% occurring once. Material: peripheral blood. The receptors derive from a man younger than 35 with active or convalescent COVID-19.

This clone was seen once. This sequence joins TRBV30 and TRBJ1-5, with D perhaps matching TRBD1 (5 bases). Germline CDR1 reads GTSNPN; CDR2 reads SVGIG (reference sequence). The V and J ends lost 2 bases and 3 bases respectively, with 8 bases between them. The CDR3 extends over 13 amino acids. CDR3 coding DNA: TGTGCCTGGAGTCGGGGGATCAATCAGCCCCAGCATTTT. It translates to CAWSRGINQPQHF.

The rearrangement uses TRBV19 and TRBJ1-1, with 7 bases fitting TRBD1. Germline-derived CDR1 and CDR2 are LNHDA and SQIVND (reference sequence). The V segment lost 1 base and the J segment 0 bases; nucleotides outside the gene matches: 8. This CDR3 has 17 amino acids. CDR3 sequence reads: CASSIASGQTMNTEAFF. Written as DNA, the CDR3 is TGTGCCAGTAGTATAGCATCGGGACAGACCATGAACACTGAAGCTTTCTTT.

The chain recombines TRBV9 with TRBJ1-5; tentatively, D is TRBD1 (5 bases). Trimming cost V 0 bases and J 3 bases, with 16 bases left between them. This CDR3 region has 17 residues. Germline lookup yields CDR1 SGDLS and CDR2 YYNGEE. The CDR3: CASSVELGLAINQPQHF. For the CDR3, the DNA is TGTGCCAGCAGCGTAGAATTGGGACTGGCAATCAATCAGCCCCAGCATTTT. The variable domain in full, completed from reference TRBV9 and TRBJ1-5, reads DSGVTQTPKHLITATGQRVTLRCSPRSGDLSVYWYQQSLDQGLQFLIQYYNGEERAKGNILERFSAQQFPDLHSELNLSSLELGDSALYFCASSVELGLAINQPQHFGDGTRLSIL.

This chain uses TRBV27 with TRBJ2-1; 7 bases are a match to TRBD2. The CDR3 covers 15 residues. Germline V gene data show CDR1 as MNHEY and CDR2 as SMNVEV (reference sequence). V lost 6 bases, J lost 2 bases, and 7 bases stayed unmatched. In DNA form, the CDR3 reads TGTGCCAGCAGCATCCAAAGCGGGACCTACAATGAGCAGTTCTTC. This translates into CASSIQSGTYNEQFF.

The chain employs TRBV24-1 and TRBJ2-2; 10 bases fit TRBD1. From germline, CDR1 is KGHDR and CDR2 SFDVKD. After removal of 3 bases from V and 6 bases from J, the junction contained 12 bases not matched to a gene. The CDR3 is 18 amino acids. The CDR3 coding sequence is TGTGCCACCAGTGATACCCGGGACAGGGGCGCCTTTTCCGGGGAGCTGTTTTTT. It specifies CATSDTRDRGAFSGELFF.

In this sample, this clone turned up once. The J gene is TRBJ2-7, the V gene TRBV27, with 7 positions matching TRBD1. This CDR3 is 14 amino acids long. The germline V gene encodes CDR1 MNHEY and CDR2 SMNVEV (reference sequence). V shed 5 bases and J 0 bases; nucleotides not matched to a gene: 4. The CDR3 region has the DNA TGTGCCAGCAGTCACCGGGACAGCTCCTACGAGCAGTACTTC. The encoded protein is CASSHRDSSYEQYF.

The chain links TRBV5-1 to TRBJ1-1; weak D call: TRBD1 (6 bases). V lost 0 bases and J lost 3, with 9 bases in between. The CDR3 loop spans 14 amino acids. Germline assignment: CDR1 SGHRS and CDR2 YFSETQ. The CDR3 bases are TGCGCCAGCAGCTTGGGGGACAAGTACACTGAAGCTTTCTTT. It yields the protein CASSLGDKYTEAFF.

V and J are TRBV19 and TRBJ1-5; D remains ambiguous. The ends were cut back, 3 bases at V and 10 bases at J, with 16 bases in the middle. CDR3 length: 14 amino acids. Germline V gene sequence: CDR1 LNHDA, CDR2 SQIVND (reference sequence). The CDR3 DNA sequence: TGTGCCAGTAGTATCGGGTTAACCGCCTACCCCCAGCATTTT. Protein: CASSIGLTAYPQHF.

The chain employs TRBV9 and TRBJ1-1; a possible D gene is TRBD1 (6 bases). In germline, CDR1 is SGDLS, CDR2 YYNGEE. CDR3 size: 15 residues. The ends were cut back, 3 bases at V and 3 bases at J, with 15 bases in the middle. The CDR3 DNA follows: TGTGCCAGCAGCGGCGGGGGCGCGGAGTACACTGAAGCTTTCTTT. This encodes CASSGGGAEYTEAFF.

The chain has TRBV11-2 and TRBJ1-5; TRBD1 is a possible D gene (6 bases). Germline CDR1 SGHAT, CDR2 FQNNGV. V was trimmed by 0 bases and J by 4 bases, leaving 10 bases between them. The CDR3 is 15 residues long. CDR3 DNA: TGTGCCAGCAGCTTAGACGTGGGGACAAATCAGCCCCAGCATTTT. The encoded protein is CASSLDVGTNQPQHF.

In this sample, this clone turned up once. V and J are TRBV27 and TRBJ2-7; 9 nucleotides match TRBD1. The junction had 7 bases not matched to a gene; V was cut back by 5 bases and J by 2 bases. The V gene's germline CDR1 is MNHEY and CDR2 SMNVEV (reference sequence). The CDR3 runs to 15 residues. The CDR3 nucleotides are TGTGCCAGCAGTGCCGGGACAGGGCCCGCCTACGAGCAGTACTTC. Protein: CASSAGTGPAYEQYF.